The clone carrying this T cell receptor (beta chain) was counted ten times or more. Because the library targeted alpha chains, this beta chain is an off-target read whose size means little. Single TCR cDNA molecules each had their own unique molecular identifier. TCRdb analysed the 5' RACE reads with MiXCR anew, one entry per CDR3 protein. The table has approximately 11,000 distinct CDR3 sequences, 6.2% seen once. Time point indicated: sample taken at primary tumor resection. Sequencing covered unsorted whole RNA taken from tumor, nontumor lung or frozen PBMC. There were 72 donors, all of them untreated patients with early-stage non-small cell lung cancer. This sample was taken from a study of spatial heterogeneity in lung cancer. Study details: The study consistently detected more beta-chain than alpha-chain sequences. Across the raw uncorrected reads, a unique TCR and UMI combination was observed, on average, more than ten times.

CDR3 length equals 14 residues. Trimming pared 7 bases from V and 0 bases from J, leaving 13 bases between. This chain links TRBV12-3 or TRBV12-4 with TRBJ2-7; tentatively, D is TRBD1 or TRBD2 (6 bases each). The clonotype comes from a male donor with early-stage non-small cell lung cancer. This sample comprised normal lung tissue next to the tumor, obtained at surgery. The CDR3 coding sequence is TGTGCCAGCAAGGGGGGCCCTAGCTCCTACGAGCAGTACTTC. Its translation: CASKGGPSSYEQYF.